This entry features one T cell receptor (beta chain) sequence. Its specificity is not known. The trim removed 8 bases at V and 2 bases at J, leaving 11 bases unmatched. The CDR3 sequence is 15 residues long. Per germline, CDR1 MNHEY and CDR2 SMNVEV (reference sequence). This entry belongs to a study of T cell responses to AZD1222 COVID-19 vaccine. Study-wide results and caveats: Sampling captured repertoires only after the peak T cell response. Regions 160-218 and 743-854 dominated among vaccine-associated CD4 TCRs spanning spike. Nearly half of spike-specific TCRs reportedly target variant regions that are unmutated in the B.1.351 and B.1.1.7 variants.

This table comes from immunoSEQ multiplex PCR, and its TCRdb copy is limited to in-frame clones, with some not included. The sample has approximately 85,000 clones, approximately 87% seen once. The chain links TRBV27 to TRBJ2-7; TRBD1 matches 8 bases. Sequencing used peripheral blood, obtained on day 0 of AZD1222 vaccination. This receptor was taken from an adult in good health. This chain's CDR3 is CASHRVGTGPYEQYF. The CDR3 DNA follows: TGTGCCAGCCACCGAGTCGGGACAGGACCCTACGAGCAGTACTTC.